This section outlines one T cell receptor beta chain sequence together with its context. Participants came from under 30 US areas, aged about 18 to 95 years. Cohorts were assigned according to the clinical history that participants reported. Cohort 3 donors counted as recovered after two negative PCRs, clearance, or resolved symptoms. This sample was taken from a study of blood T cell repertoires in COVID-19. Study-wide context: Sample material is recorded as cDNA or gDNA derived from T cells, B-cell-depleted T cells, or PBMCs.

J lost 6 bases, V lost 1 base, and 6 bases had no gene match. In germline, CDR1 is SGHVS, CDR2 FNYEAQ. This CDR3 comprises 15 residues. Sequencing was performed with immunoSEQ multiplex PCR; in TCRdb, only in-frame clones are kept and a portion is missing. Of fewer than 200,000 clones listed, 70% to 85% are singletons. The receptor was isolated from a woman in her forties or fifties who had recovered from COVID-19. Sequencing was done on a sample of PBMCs or T cells enriched from blood (not recorded which). V gene TRBV7-6 combines with J gene TRBJ2-1; 7 bases map to TRBD2. This CDR3 reads CASSLVSGGINEQFF. CDR3 nucleotides: TGTGCCAGCAGCTTAGTTTCGGGAGGTATCAATGAGCAGTTCTTC.